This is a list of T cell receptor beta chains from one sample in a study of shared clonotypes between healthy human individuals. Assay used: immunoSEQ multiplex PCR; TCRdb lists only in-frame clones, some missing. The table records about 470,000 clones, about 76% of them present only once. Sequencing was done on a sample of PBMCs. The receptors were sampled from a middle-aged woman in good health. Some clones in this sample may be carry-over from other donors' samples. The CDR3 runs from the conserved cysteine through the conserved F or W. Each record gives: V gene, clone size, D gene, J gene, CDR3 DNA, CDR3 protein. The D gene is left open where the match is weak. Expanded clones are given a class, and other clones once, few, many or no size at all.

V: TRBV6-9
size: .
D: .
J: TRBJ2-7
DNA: TGTGCCAGCAGTTACGTCGCATCCTACGAGCAGTACTTC
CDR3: CASSYVASYEQYF

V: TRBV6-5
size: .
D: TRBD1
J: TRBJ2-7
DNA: TGTGCCAGCAAGAGGACAGGGGGCTCCGAGCAGTACTTC
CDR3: CASKRTGGSEQYF

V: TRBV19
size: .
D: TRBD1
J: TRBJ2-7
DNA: TGCGCCAGTAGTAGGACAGGGGAGCGATACGAGCAGTACTTC
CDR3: CASSRTGERYEQYF

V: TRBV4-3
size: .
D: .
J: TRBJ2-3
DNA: TGCGCCAACCATCAAAGGGGACAAGTCACAGATACGCAGTATTTT
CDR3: CANHQRGQVTDTQYF

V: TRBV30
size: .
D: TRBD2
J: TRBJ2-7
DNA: TGTGCCTGGAGTGTAAGGGCTTGGACTAGCGGGATTGTAGGGGAGCAGTACTTC
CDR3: CAWSVRAWTSGIVGEQYF

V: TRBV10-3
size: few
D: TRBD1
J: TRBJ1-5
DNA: TGTGCCATCAGTCTCGAAGGGGGCGCTATGAATCAGCCCCAGCATTTT
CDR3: CAISLEGGAMNQPQHF

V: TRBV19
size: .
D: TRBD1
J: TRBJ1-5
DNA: TGTGCCAGTAGCTATACAGGGGAGTTTCAGCCCCAGCATTTT
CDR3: CASSYTGEFQPQHF

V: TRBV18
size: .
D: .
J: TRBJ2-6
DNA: TGTGCCAGCTCACCAGGTCTCACGGGCTCTGGGGCCAACGTCCTGACTTTC
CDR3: CASSPGLTGSGANVLTF

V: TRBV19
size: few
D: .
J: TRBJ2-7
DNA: TGTGCCAGTAGTACCTATCCAGGGCAGTACGAGCAGTACTTC
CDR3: CASSTYPGQYEQYF

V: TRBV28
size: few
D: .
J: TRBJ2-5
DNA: TGTGCCAGCACCCCCTTTCGTGGGGTAGGGAAGACCCAGTACTTC
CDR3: CASTPFRGVGKTQYF

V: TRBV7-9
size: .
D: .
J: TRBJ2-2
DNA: TGTGCCAGCAGCCAGGACAGGAACACCGGGGAGCTGTTTTTT
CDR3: CASSQDRNTGELFF

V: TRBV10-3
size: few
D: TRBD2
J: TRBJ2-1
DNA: TGTGCCATCAGTGAGTCCATGGGACTAGCGTATGAGCAGTTCTTC
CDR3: CAISESMGLAYEQFF

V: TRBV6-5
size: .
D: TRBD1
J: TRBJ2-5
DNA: TGTGCCAGCAGTTACAACAGGGGGCAAGAGACCCAGTACTTC
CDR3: CASSYNRGQETQYF

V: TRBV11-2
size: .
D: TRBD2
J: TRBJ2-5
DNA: TGTGCCAGCAGCCCACCCTCCGCGACTAGCGGGACAAAGACCCAGTACTTC
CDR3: CASSPPSATSGTKTQYF

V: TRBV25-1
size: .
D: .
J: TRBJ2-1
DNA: TGTGCCAGCAGTGATTTGCGGGCTACCTACAATGAGCAGTTCTTC
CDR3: CASSDLRATYNEQFF